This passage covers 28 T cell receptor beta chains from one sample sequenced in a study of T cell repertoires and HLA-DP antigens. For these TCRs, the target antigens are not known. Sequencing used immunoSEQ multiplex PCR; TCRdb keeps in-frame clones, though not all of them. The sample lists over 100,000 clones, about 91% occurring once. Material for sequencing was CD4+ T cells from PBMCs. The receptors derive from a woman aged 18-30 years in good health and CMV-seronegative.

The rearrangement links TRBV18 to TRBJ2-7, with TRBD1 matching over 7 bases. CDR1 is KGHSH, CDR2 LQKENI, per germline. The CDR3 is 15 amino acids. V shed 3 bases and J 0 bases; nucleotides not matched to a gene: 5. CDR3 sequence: CASSPTGESSYEQYV. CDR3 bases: TGTGCCAGCTCACCCACAGGGGAGAGCTCCTACGAGCAGTACGTC.

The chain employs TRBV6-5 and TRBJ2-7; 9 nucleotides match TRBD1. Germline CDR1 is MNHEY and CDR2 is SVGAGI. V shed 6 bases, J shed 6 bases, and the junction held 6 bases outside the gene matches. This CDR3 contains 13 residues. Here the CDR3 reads CASRKGQGSEQYF. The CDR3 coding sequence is TGTGCCAGCAGAAAAGGACAGGGGAGCGAGCAGTACTTC.

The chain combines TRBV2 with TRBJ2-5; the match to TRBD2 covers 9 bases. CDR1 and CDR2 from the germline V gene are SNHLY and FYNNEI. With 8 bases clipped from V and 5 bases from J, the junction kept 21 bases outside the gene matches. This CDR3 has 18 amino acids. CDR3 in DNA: TGTGCCAGCCGATCAGCCTGGGTAGCGGGAGCAGGTACGGAGACCCAGTACTTC. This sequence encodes CASRSAWVAGAGTETQYF.

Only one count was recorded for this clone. CDR3 sequence (DNA): TGTGCCAGCAGTTACAATTTTGCCGGACTAGCGAGACGCACAGATACGCAGTATTTT. Translating it yields CASSYNFAGLARRTDTQYF. The rearrangement links TRBV28 to TRBJ2-3; TRBD2 matches 9 bases. The CDR3 has 19 residues. After removal of 4 bases from V and 1 base from J, the junction contained 15 bases not matched to a gene. Germline lookup yields CDR1 MDHEN and CDR2 SYDVKM.

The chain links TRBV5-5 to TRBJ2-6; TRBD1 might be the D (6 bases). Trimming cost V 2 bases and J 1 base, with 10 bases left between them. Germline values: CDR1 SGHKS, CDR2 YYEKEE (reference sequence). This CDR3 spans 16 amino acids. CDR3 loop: CASSLGQFSGANVLTF. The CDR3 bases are TGTGCCAGCAGCTTAGGACAGTTTTCTGGGGCCAACGTCCTGACTTTC. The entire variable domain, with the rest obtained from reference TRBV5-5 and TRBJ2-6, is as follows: DAGVTQSPTHLIKTRGQQVTLRCSPISGHKSVSWYQQVLGQGPQFIFQYYEKEERGRGNFPDRFSARQFPNYSSELNVNALLLGDSALYLCASSLGQFSGANVLTFGAGSRLTVL.

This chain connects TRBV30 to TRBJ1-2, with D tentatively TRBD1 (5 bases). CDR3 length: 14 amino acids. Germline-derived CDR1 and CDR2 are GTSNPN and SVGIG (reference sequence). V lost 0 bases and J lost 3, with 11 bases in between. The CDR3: CAWSVRGRDYGYTF. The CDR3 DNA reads TGTGCCTGGAGTGTACGTGGCAGGGACTATGGCTACACCTTC.

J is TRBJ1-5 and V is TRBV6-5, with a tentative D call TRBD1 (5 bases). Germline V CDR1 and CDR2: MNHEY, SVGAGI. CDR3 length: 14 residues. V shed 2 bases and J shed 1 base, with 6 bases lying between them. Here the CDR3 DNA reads TGTGCCAGCAGTTACGGGGGAAGCAATCAGCCCCAGCATTTT. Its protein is CASSYGGSNQPQHF.

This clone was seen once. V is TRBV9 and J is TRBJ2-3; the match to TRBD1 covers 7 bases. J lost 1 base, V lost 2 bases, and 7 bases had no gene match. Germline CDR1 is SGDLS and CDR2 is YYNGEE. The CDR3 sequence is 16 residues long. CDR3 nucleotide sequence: TGTGCCAGCAGCGTCACCAACAGGGGCGGCACAGATACGCAGTATTTT. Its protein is CASSVTNRGGTDTQYF.

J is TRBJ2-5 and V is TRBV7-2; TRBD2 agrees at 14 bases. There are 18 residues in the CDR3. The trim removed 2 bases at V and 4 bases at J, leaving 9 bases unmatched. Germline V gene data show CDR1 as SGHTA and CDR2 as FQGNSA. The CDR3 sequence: CASSLRTSGGLDGETQYF. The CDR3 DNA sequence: TGTGCCAGCAGCTTACGGACTAGCGGGGGGCTAGACGGAGAGACCCAGTACTTC.

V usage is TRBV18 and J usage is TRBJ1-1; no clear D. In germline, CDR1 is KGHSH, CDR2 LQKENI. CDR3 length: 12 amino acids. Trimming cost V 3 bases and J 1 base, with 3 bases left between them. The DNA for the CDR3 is TGTGCCAGCTCACCTTCGAACACTGAAGCTTTCTTT. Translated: CASSPSNTEAFF.

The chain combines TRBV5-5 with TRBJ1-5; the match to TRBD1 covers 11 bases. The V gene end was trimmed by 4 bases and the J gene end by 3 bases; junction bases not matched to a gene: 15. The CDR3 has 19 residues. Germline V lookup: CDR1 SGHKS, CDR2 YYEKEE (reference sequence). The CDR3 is CASSPWSGQGASYNQPQHF. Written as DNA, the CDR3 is TGTGCCAGCAGCCCGTGGAGTGGACAGGGGGCATCATACAATCAGCCCCAGCATTTT.

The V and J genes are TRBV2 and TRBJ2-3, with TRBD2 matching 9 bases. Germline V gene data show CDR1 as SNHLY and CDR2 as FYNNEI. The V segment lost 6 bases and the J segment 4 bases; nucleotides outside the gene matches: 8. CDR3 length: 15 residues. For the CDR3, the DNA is TGTGCCAGCAGCCGCTTTAGCGGGGGCGCAGATACGCAGTATTTT. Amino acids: CASSRFSGGADTQYF.

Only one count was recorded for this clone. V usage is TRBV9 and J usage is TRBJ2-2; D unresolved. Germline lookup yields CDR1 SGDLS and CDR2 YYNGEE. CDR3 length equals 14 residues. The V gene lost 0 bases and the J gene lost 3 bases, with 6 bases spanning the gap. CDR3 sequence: CASSVVPDTGELFF. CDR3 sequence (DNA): TGTGCCAGCAGCGTAGTTCCGGACACCGGGGAGCTGTTTTTT.

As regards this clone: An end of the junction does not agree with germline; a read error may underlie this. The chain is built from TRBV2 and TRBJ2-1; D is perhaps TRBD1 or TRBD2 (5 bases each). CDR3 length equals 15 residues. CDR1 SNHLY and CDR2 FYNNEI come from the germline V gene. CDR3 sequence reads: CASSEGAGWRNEQFF. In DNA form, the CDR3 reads TGTGCCAGCAGCGAAGGGGCAGGGTGGAGGAATGAGCAGTTCTTC.

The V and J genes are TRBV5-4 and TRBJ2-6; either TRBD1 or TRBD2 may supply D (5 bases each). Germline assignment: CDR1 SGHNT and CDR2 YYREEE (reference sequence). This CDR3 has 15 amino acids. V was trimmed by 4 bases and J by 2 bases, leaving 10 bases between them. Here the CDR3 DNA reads TGTGCCAGCAGCGGGGGAGTCACTGGGGCCAACGTCCTGACTTTC. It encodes CASSGGVTGANVLTF. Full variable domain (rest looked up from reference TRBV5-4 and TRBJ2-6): ETGVTQSPTHLIKTRGQQVTLRCSSQSGHNTVSWYQQALGQGPQFIFQYYREEENGRGNFPPRFSGLQFPNYSSELNVNALELDDSALYLCASSGGVTGANVLTFGAGSRLTVL.

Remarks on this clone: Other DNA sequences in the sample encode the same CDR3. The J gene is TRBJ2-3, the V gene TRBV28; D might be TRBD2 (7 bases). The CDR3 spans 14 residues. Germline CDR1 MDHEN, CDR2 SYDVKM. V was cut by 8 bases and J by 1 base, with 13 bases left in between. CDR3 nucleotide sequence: TGTGCCAGCTCATGGGGGGGGCGCACAGATACGCAGTATTTT. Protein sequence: CASSWGGRTDTQYF.

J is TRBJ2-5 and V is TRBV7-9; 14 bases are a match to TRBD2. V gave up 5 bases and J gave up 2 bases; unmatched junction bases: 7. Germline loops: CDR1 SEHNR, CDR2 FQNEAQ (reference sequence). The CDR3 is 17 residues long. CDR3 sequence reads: CASSPRGLAGVQETQYF. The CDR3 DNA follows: TGTGCCAGCAGCCCTCGGGGACTAGCGGGGGTACAAGAGACCCAGTACTTC. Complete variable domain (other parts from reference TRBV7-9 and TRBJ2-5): DTGVSQNPRHKITKRGQNVTFRCDPISEHNRLYWYRQTLGQGPEFLTYFQNEAQLEKSRLLSDRFSAERPKGSFSTLEIQRTEQGDSAMYLCASSPRGLAGVQETQYFGPGTRLLVL.

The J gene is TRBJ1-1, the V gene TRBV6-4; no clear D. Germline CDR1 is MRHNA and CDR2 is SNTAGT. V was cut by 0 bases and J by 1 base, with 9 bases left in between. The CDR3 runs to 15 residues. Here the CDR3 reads CASSDSSVGNTEAFF. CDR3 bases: TGTGCCAGCAGTGACTCCTCTGTGGGGAACACTGAAGCTTTCTTT.

The CDR3 spells CASSLRPPGEKLFF. As DNA, the CDR3 is TGTGCCAGCAGTTTAAGACCACCTGGGGAAAAACTGTTTTTT. The chain employs TRBV27 and TRBJ1-4; D gene unclear. The germline V and J ends were trimmed by 2 bases and 8 bases, with 12 bases remaining between them. This CDR3 is 14 amino acids long. CDR1 is MNHEY and CDR2 is SMNVEV in the germline V gene (reference sequence).

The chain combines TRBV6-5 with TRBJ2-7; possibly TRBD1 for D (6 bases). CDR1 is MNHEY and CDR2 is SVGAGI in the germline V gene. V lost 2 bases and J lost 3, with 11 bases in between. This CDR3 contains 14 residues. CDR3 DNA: TGTGCCAGCAGTTACGGGAAACAGGGCTACGAGCAGTACGTC. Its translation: CASSYGKQGYEQYV.

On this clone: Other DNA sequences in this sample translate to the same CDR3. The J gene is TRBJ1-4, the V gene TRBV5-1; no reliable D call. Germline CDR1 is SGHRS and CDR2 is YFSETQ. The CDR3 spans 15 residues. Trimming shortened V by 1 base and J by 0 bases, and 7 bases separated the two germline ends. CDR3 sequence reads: CASSLNRATNEKLFF. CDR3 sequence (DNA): TGCGCCAGCAGCTTGAATAGGGCAACTAATGAAAAACTGTTTTTT.

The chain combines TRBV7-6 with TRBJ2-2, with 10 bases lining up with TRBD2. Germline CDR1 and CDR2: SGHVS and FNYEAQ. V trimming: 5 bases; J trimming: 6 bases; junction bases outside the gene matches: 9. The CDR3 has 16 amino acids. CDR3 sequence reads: CASSQRSGRGAGELFF. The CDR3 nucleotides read TGTGCCAGCAGCCAGAGAAGCGGGAGGGGGGCCGGGGAGCTGTTTTTT.

The DNA of the CDR3 is TGTGCCAGTAGTTTGCTTGGGACAATTGGGGTGAACACTGAAGCTTTCTTT. Translation gives CASSLLGTIGVNTEAFF. V and J are TRBV19 and TRBJ1-1, with D perhaps matching TRBD1 (6 bases). Trimming removed 5 bases at V and 0 bases at J, with 19 bases between. The CDR3 is 17 amino acids. Germline CDR1 and CDR2: LNHDA and SQIVND (reference sequence).

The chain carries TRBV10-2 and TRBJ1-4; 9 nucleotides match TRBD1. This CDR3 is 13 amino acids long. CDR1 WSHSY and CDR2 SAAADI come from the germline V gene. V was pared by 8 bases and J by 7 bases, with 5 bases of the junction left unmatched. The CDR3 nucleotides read TGCGCCAGCCGGGACAGGGTCATTGAAAAACTGTTTTTT. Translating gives CASRDRVIEKLFF.

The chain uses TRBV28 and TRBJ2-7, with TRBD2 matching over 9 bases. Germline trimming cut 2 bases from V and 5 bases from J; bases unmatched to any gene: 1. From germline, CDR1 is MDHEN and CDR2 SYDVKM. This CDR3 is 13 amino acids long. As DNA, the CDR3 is TGTGCCAGCAGTTTAGCGGGGGGGCACGAGCAGTACGTC. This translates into CASSLAGGHEQYV.

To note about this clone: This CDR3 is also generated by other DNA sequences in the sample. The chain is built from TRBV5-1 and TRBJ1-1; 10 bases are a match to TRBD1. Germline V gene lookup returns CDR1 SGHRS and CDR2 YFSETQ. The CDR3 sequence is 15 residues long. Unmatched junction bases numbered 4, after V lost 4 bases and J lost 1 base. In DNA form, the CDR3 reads TGCGCCAGCAGCCTCGGACAGGGGGGGAACACTGAAGCTTTCTTT. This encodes CASSLGQGGNTEAFF.

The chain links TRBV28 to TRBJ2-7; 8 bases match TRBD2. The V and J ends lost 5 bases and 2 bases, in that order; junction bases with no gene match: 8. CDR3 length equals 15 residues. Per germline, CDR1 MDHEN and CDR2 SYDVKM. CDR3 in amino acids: CASSDTGTRPYEQYF. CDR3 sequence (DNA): TGTGCCAGCAGTGATACCGGGACTAGACCCTACGAGCAGTACTTC.

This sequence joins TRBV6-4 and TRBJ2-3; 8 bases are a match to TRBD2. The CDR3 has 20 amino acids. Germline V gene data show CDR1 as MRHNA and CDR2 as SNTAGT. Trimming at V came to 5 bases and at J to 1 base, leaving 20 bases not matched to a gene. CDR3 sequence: CASSILDGRAGLLCTDTQYF. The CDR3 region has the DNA TGTGCCAGCAGTATCTTAGACGGGAGGGCGGGATTACTGTGCACAGATACGCAGTATTTT.